This T cell receptor (beta chain) was sequenced during a study of shared clonotypes between healthy human individuals. The CDR3 loop spans 14 amino acids. The junction had 8 bases not matched to a gene; V was cut back by 5 bases and J by 5 bases. Germline V CDR1 and CDR2: SEHNR, FQNEAQ (reference sequence). The assay was immunoSEQ multiplex PCR, and TCRdb's table has in-frame clones only and misses some. The data contain about 1.5 million clones, more than 95% of them singletons. Adults of Caucasian background living in Nashville, Tennessee made up all donors. The genes are TRBV7-9 and TRBJ1-2, with 7 bases lining up with TRBD1. This receptor was obtained from a man in his thirties or forties in good health. Source material: naive CD4+ T cells sorted from blood. Subset given: CD45RA+ positively selected. The CDR3 loop reads CASSPHSGGYGYTF. The DNA of the CDR3 is TGTGCCAGCAGCCCTCACTCAGGGGGATATGGCTACACCTTC.